The TCR beta chain under discussion was sequenced for a study of blood T cell repertoires in COVID-19. Whole-study context: COVID-19 samples, acute and convalescent, were from the United States, Italy and Spain.

V shed 5 bases and J 5 bases; nucleotides not matched to a gene: 10. The CDR3 runs 16 residues. Germline V gene sequence: CDR1 SNHLY, CDR2 FYNNEI. The authors' processing: Amplification from reference gene primers served as the basis for estimated nucleated cell counts. Measured with immunoSEQ multiplex PCR; TCRdb has only the in-frame clones, and not every one. V and J calls plus clone size are reproduced from that table; the DNA served to infer D and trimming. This sample has fewer than 300,000 clones, with 80% to 85% found just once. This TCR came from a person aged 65-85 years with COVID-19, enrolled during active disease. This rearrangement joins TRBV2 to TRBJ2-1, with 9 bases identical to TRBD1. The sample was peripheral blood. The CDR3 region is CASSKRTGAGDNEQFF. DNA of the CDR3: TGTGCCAGCAGTAAGCGGACAGGGGCTGGGGACAATGAGCAGTTCTTC.